This T cell receptor beta chain came from a study of CD8 T cells in Susac syndrome. Relapsing-remitting disease, either stable or active, was present in the treatment-naive patients who were the multiple sclerosis controls. Isolation of CD8+ and CD4+ T cells was performed negatively, whereas enrichment of TEMRA cells was done by FACS. The CDR3 spans 12 residues. Germline CDR1 SEHNR, CDR2 FQNEAQ (reference sequence). V shed 3 bases and J 8 bases; nucleotides not matched to a gene: 1. Reverse transcription of about 0.5 to 1 ug RNA was carried out with random hexamers. Amplification of the TCR beta CDR3 was carried out by immunoSEQ multiplex PCR, which spanned a total of 54 Vbeta and 13 Jbeta segments. TCRdb called the immunoSEQ multiplex PCR reads again in MiXCR, with one record for every CDR3 protein. The repertoire holds around 130,000 distinct CDR3 sequences, around 75% seen once, with approximately 0.51% in the top ten.

The chain carries TRBV7-9 and TRBJ2-1, with 7 bases identical to TRBD2. This clonotype was sampled from a human donor with multiple sclerosis. Sequencing was done on a sample of CD8+ T cells from PBMCs. CDR3 sequence reads: CASSFAGDEQFF. Written as DNA, the CDR3 is TGTGCCAGCAGCTTTGCGGGGGATGAGCAGTTCTTC.